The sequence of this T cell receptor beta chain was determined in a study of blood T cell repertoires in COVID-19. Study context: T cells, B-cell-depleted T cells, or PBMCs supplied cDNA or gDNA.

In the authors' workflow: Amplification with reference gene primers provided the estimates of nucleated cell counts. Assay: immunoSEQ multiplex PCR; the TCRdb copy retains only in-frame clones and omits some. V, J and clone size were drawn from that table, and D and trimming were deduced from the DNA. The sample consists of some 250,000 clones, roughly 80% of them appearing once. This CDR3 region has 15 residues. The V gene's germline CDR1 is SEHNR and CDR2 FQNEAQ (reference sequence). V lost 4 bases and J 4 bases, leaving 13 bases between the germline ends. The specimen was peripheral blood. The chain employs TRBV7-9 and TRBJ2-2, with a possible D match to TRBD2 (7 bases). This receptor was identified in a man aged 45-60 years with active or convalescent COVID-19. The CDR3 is CASSSPGGGTGELFF. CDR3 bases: TGTGCCAGCAGCTCACCGGGGGGCGGCACCGGGGAGCTGTTTTTT.